This passage covers 9 T cell receptor beta chains from one sample sequenced in a study of cytotoxic CD8 clonotypes in ibrutinib-treated CLL. Produced via immunoSEQ multiplex PCR; TCRdb's table is partial and in-frame only. The sample lists 250,000 to 350,000 clones, 60% to 80% seen once, with around 5.1% in the top ten. The source was PBMCs, collected at disease progression, from a patient treated with ibrutinib. These receptors were taken from a human donor with chronic lymphocytic leukemia.

The V call is TRBV29-1, the J call TRBJ1-3; 9 bases match TRBD1. This CDR3 comprises 15 residues. Losses at the gene ends were 4 bases for V and 2 bases for J; bases not matched to a gene: 6. Germline V CDR1 and CDR2: SQVTM, ANQGSEA. The CDR3 spells CSVGPTGGAGNTIYF. The CDR3 bases are TGCAGCGTTGGCCCGACAGGGGGGGCTGGAAACACCATATATTTT.

This clone was detected only once. The chain links TRBV4-1 to TRBJ2-7; 11 bases map to TRBD1. This CDR3 comprises 15 residues. CDR1 and CDR2 from the germline V gene are MGHRA and YSYEKL. J gave up 4 bases and V 6 bases, and 8 bases lay outside the gene matches. The chain's CDR3 is CASRLRTGGGYEQYF. In DNA, the CDR3 is TGCGCCAGCAGACTTCGGACAGGGGGCGGGTACGAGCAGTACTTC.

V usage is TRBV5-6 and J usage is TRBJ2-7; D is perhaps TRBD1 (6 bases). Germline V gene sequence: CDR1 SGHDT, CDR2 YYEEEE. This CDR3 is 14 amino acids long. V lost 5 bases and J lost 1, with 13 bases in between. CDR3 DNA: TGTGCCAGCAGACTACAGGGAAGGTCCTACGAGCAGTACTTC. This translates into CASRLQGRSYEQYF.

V and J are TRBV18 and TRBJ1-4; D is possibly TRBD1 (6 bases). Trimming cost V 6 bases and J 0 bases, with 14 bases left between them. Germline values: CDR1 KGHSH, CDR2 LQKENI. This CDR3 is 16 amino acids long. The CDR3 DNA follows: TGTGCCAGCTCTCGCATTACAGGGCCAACTAATGAAAAACTGTTTTTT. Its translation: CASSRITGPTNEKLFF.

Only a few counts were recorded for this clone. This rearrangement joins TRBV29-1 to TRBJ1-2; D is possibly TRBD1 (5 bases). Per the germline V gene, CDR1 is SQVTM and CDR2 is ANQGSEA. Trimming removed 5 bases at V and 6 bases at J, with 7 bases between. There are 10 residues in the CDR3. For the CDR3, the DNA is TGCAGCGTTCCGGGGGATGGCTACACCTTC. It is translated as CSVPGDGYTF.

The chain is built from TRBV18 and TRBJ2-5; 8 positions agree with TRBD1. The CDR3 is made up of 16 amino acids. V shed 5 bases and J 4 bases; nucleotides not matched to a gene: 12. Germline CDR1 reads KGHSH; CDR2 reads LQKENI. The CDR3 region is CASSTSRDRGGETQYF. In DNA, the CDR3 is TGTGCCAGCTCAACAAGCCGAGACAGGGGAGGAGAGACCCAGTACTTC.

Only one count was recorded for this clone. The V and J genes are TRBV27 and TRBJ2-1, with 8 bases lining up with TRBD2. Per germline, CDR1 MNHEY and CDR2 SMNVEV (reference sequence). The V and J ends lost 4 bases and 8 bases, in that order; junction bases with no gene match: 22. The CDR3 covers 19 residues. CDR3 amino acids: CASSSPGTRGMFGADEQFF. The DNA for the CDR3 is TGTGCCAGCAGTTCCCCCGGGACTAGGGGCATGTTTGGGGCGGATGAGCAGTTCTTC.

CDR3 bases: TGTGCCAGCAGCTTAAGATTGTCTGGGGGGTACCAAGAGACCCAGTACTTC. Translating gives CASSLRLSGGYQETQYF. The chain is built from TRBV11-3 and TRBJ2-5, with D possibly matching TRBD2 (6 bases). The CDR3 is made up of 17 amino acids. V was trimmed by 2 bases and J by 0 bases, leaving 16 bases between them. The germline V gene has CDR1 SGHNT and CDR2 YENEEA.

This clone was observed a single time. The chain joins TRBV6-5 to TRBJ1-1; TRBD1 aligns across 10 bases. The CDR3 contains 13 residues. CDR1 is MNHEY, CDR2 SVGAGI, per germline. V lost 10 bases to trimming and J lost 7 bases; unmatched junction nucleotides: 9. This CDR3 reads CATARQGAVEAFF. DNA for the CDR3: TGTGCCACCGCCCGACAGGGGGCGGTTGAAGCTTTCTTT.